These 9 T cell receptor beta chains share one sample of origin, sequenced in a study of Ad26.COV2.S vaccination and SARS-CoV-2 variants (dated by TCRdb to the early 2020s). The library was obtained by the immunoSEQ multiplex PCR assay. In its TCRdb copy, this immuneACCESS table keeps in-frame sequences only and misses some clones. Where compared with another copy, unresolved V genes explain less than half of these, and the others have no known cause. Counted in this sample were some 190,000 clones; roughly 85% of them appeared once. The ten largest clonotypes hold about 5.9% of the sample. The time point label, as the study defines it: individuals recovered from natural SARS-CoV-2 infection. The sample here was peripheral blood, taken after recovery from COVID-19. All receptors derive from a human donor who had recovered from COVID-19.

The chain combines TRBV3-1 (or the pseudogene TRBV3-2) with TRBJ2-2; TRBD2 agrees at 12 bases. Germline V CDR1 and CDR2: LGHDT, YNNKEL (reference sequence). This CDR3 contains 18 residues. V gave up 4 bases and J gave up 3 bases; unmatched junction bases: 9. This CDR3 is CASSRSSGGALDTGELFF. In DNA form, the CDR3 reads TGTGCCAGCAGCCGGTCTAGCGGGGGGGCCCTTGACACCGGGGAGCTGTTTTTT.

This rearrangement joins TRBV9 to TRBJ2-7; 12 bases match TRBD2. The V gene's germline CDR1 is SGDLS and CDR2 YYNGEE. The CDR3 spans 15 residues. The junction had 0 bases not matched to a gene; V was cut back by 0 bases and J by 2 bases. The CDR3 spells CASSVGTSGTYEQYF. DNA for the CDR3: TGTGCCAGCAGCGTAGGGACTAGCGGGACCTACGAGCAGTACTTC. Drawing the rest from reference TRBV9 and TRBJ2-7, the complete variable domain is DSGVTQTPKHLITATGQRVTLRCSPRSGDLSVYWYQQSLDQGLQFLIQYYNGEERAKGNILERFSAQQFPDLHSELNLSSLELGDSALYFCASSVGTSGTYEQYFGPGTRLTVT.

The chain uses TRBV7-3 and TRBJ2-2; D possibly corresponds to TRBD1 (6 bases). In germline, CDR1 is SGHTA, CDR2 FQGTGA. Between the trimmed V and J ends, which lost 0 bases and 4 bases, there was a span of 12 bases. The CDR3 consists of 16 residues. The chain's CDR3 is CASSLTGQGLTGELFF. The CDR3 nucleotides read TGTGCCAGCAGCTTAACCGGGCAGGGGCTCACCGGGGAGCTGTTTTTT. The whole variable domain, remainder taken from reference TRBV7-3 and TRBJ2-2, is GAGVSQTPSNKVTEKGKYVELRCDPISGHTALYWYRQSLGQGPEFLIYFQGTGAADDSGLPNDRFFAVRPEGSVSTLKIQRTERGDSAVYLCASSLTGQGLTGELFFGEGSRLTVL.

The chain uses TRBV7-9 and TRBJ2-1, with D unresolved. V lost 5 bases to trimming and J lost 2 bases, with 7 bases between them. Germline CDR1 reads SEHNR; CDR2 reads FQNEAQ (reference sequence). The CDR3 has 13 amino acids. The CDR3 nucleotides are TGTGCCAGCAGCCAACGCACCTACAATGAGCAGTTCTTC. As protein: CASSQRTYNEQFF. Combining the CDR3 with reference TRBV7-9 and TRBJ2-1 gives the whole variable domain DTGVSQNPRHKITKRGQNVTFRCDPISEHNRLYWYRQTLGQGPEFLTYFQNEAQLEKSRLLSDRFSAERPKGSFSTLEIQRTEQGDSAMYLCASSQRTYNEQFFGPGTRLTVL.

The rearrangement links TRBV30 to TRBJ1-5; 12 bases are shared with TRBD1. CDR1 is GTSNPN, CDR2 SVGIG, per germline (reference sequence). The length of the CDR3 is 16 residues. The V segment lost 2 bases and the J segment 4 bases; nucleotides outside the gene matches: 6. CDR3 DNA sequence: TGTGCCTGGAGTACTGGGACAGGGGGCGCGAATCAGCCCCAGCATTTT. This translates into CAWSTGTGGANQPQHF.

This chain links TRBV28 with TRBJ2-1; the match to TRBD1 covers 7 bases. The V gene end was trimmed by 10 bases and the J gene end by 5 bases; junction bases not matched to a gene: 11. Per germline, CDR1 MDHEN and CDR2 SYDVKM. CDR3 length equals 14 residues. DNA for the CDR3: TGTGCCACCTATGATGAGGGGACAGACAATGAGCAGTTCTTC. Encoded protein: CATYDEGTDNEQFF.

The CDR3 bases are TGTGCCAGCAGTTACTCGAGCGGCGGTGAAGCTTTCTTT. It yields the protein CASSYSSGGEAFF. The chain joins TRBV6-5 to TRBJ1-1; D is uncertain. This CDR3 has 13 amino acids. V lost 0 bases and J 7 bases, leaving 9 bases between the germline ends. From germline, CDR1 is MNHEY and CDR2 SVGAGI.

With respect to this clone: The junction and the germline gene differ at one end; a read error may be behind it. The chain is built from TRBV7-7 and TRBJ2-5; 8 nucleotides match TRBD1. CDR3 length: 16 amino acids. Germline CDR1 reads SSHAT; CDR2 reads FNYEAQ (reference sequence). For the CDR3, the DNA is TGTGCTAGCAGCACCACTTCCGGGACAGGCCAAGAGACCCAGTACTTC. Protein product: CASSTTSGTGQETQYF.

The rearrangement uses TRBV9 and TRBJ2-2; TRBD1 aligns across 9 bases. The CDR3 consists of 20 residues. The germline V gene encodes CDR1 SGDLS and CDR2 YYNGEE. Trimming removed 7 bases from V and 2 bases from J; junction bases left unmatched: 21. The CDR3 loop reads CASSPRPGQGRRSNTGELFF. In nucleotides, the CDR3 is TGTGCCAGCTCCCCTCGACCGGGACAGGGAAGGAGATCTAACACCGGGGAGCTGTTTTTT.